This TCR beta chain derives from a study of technical replicates of blood from a handful of donors. Germline CDR1 MNHEY, CDR2 SMNVEV (reference sequence). The CDR3 is 13 amino acids. V lost 4 bases, J lost 6 bases, and 2 bases stayed unmatched. Data came from immunoSEQ multiplex PCR; TCRdb stores just in-frame clones and leaves some out. Here the sample spans roughly 60,000 clones, 75% to 90% being singletons. This sequence was found in a human donor in good health. Some clones in this sample may be carry-over from other donors' samples. The sequenced sample was PBMCs. The gene calls are TRBV27 and TRBJ2-1, with 8 bases fitting TRBD1. The CDR3 here is CASSYTGGNEQFF. In DNA form, the CDR3 reads TGTGCCAGCAGTTATACAGGGGGCAATGAGCAGTTCTTC.